One and the same sample provided the 22 T cell receptor beta chains below, sequenced in a study of T cell repertoires in aging, cancer and after chemotherapy (dated by TCRdb to between 2018 and 2021). Genomic DNA extracted from peripheral blood, rather than sorted cells or RNA, was used as the source for amplification of TCR beta rearrangements. TCRdb records Illumina MiSeq as the sequencer. Using a mixed TRB-A/B primer pool, multiplex touch-down PCR amplified rearranged TRB sequences covering the V, D and J segments. Using fastp trimming at Q25 and MiXCR clonotype assembly, TCRdb reanalyzed the public sequencing data and kept in-frame beta chains. When rows share a CDR3 protein, they turn into one entry using the most common DNA and genes. The sample table lists some 1,800 distinct CDR3 sequences, 20% to 25% of them with a count of one. In total, the top ten clones hold around 19% of the sample.

Sequenced: blood. The source of these receptors is a human donor with a solid tumor.

The chain couples TRBV28 to TRBJ2-6; TRBD1 matches at 8 bases. V trimming: 10 bases; J trimming: 2 bases; junction bases outside the gene matches: 4. The CDR3 extends over 14 amino acids. The germline gives CDR1 MDHEN, CDR2 SYDVKM. CDR3 DNA: TGTGCCACCTTACAGGGGGCTGGGGCCAACGTCCTGACTTTC. Translating gives CATLQGAGANVLTF.

This chain connects TRBV5-4 to TRBJ2-5; D may be TRBD1 or TRBD2 (6 bases each). V lost 2 bases, J lost 5 bases, and 19 bases lay in between. The CDR3 is 16 residues long. Per the germline V gene, CDR1 is SGHNT and CDR2 is YYREEE (reference sequence). The CDR3 protein is CASSFKMGGGGETQYF. DNA of the CDR3: TGTGCCAGCAGCTTTAAGATGGGGGGCGGAGGGGAGACCCAGTACTTC.

The chain uses TRBV7-2 and TRBJ2-5; D gene uncertain. Between the trimmed V and J ends, which lost 5 bases and 5 bases, there was a span of 0 bases. CDR3 length equals 9 residues. Germline V lookup: CDR1 SGHTA, CDR2 FQGNSA. CDR3 nucleotide sequence: TGTGCCAGCAGCGAGACCCAGTACTTC. Protein sequence: CASSETQYF.

Within the sample, this clonotype is large. V and J are TRBV19 and TRBJ2-1; 7 positions match TRBD2. Germline V gene lookup returns CDR1 LNHDA and CDR2 SQIVND (reference sequence). The CDR3 runs 15 residues. With 3 bases clipped from V and 9 bases from J, the junction kept 11 bases outside the gene matches. Written as DNA, the CDR3 is TGTGCCAGTAGTATGGCCTCTAGCGGCGGGGGTGAGCAGTTCTTC. Residues: CASSMASSGGGEQFF.

This sequence joins TRBV11-2 and TRBJ2-7, with D maybe TRBD1 (5 bases). CDR1 is SGHAT and CDR2 is FQNNGV in the germline V gene. The V and J ends lost 1 base and 2 bases respectively, with 12 bases between them. The CDR3 is 15 amino acids. The CDR3 DNA is TGTGCCAGCAGCTTAGGGCAGGGTCCACCCTACGAGCAGTACTTC. It translates to CASSLGQGPPYEQYF.

By share, this clonotype ranks as medium-sized. This chain links TRBV27 with TRBJ1-6, with D possibly TRBD1 on 6 matching bases. V was cut by 6 bases and J by 10 bases, with 22 bases left in between. The length of the CDR3 is 16 residues. CDR1 MNHEY and CDR2 SMNVEV come from the germline V gene (reference sequence). DNA of the CDR3: TGTGCCAGCAGCAAAGTACAGGGAGTCCGCTTCTCACCCCTCCACTTT. It specifies CASSKVQGVRFSPLHF.

Note on this clonotype: This could be a read error, since a much larger clone is one nucleotide away. This chain joins TRBV4-2 and TRBJ2-7; a weak D match, TRBD2 (5 bases). Germline CDR1 is LGHNA and CDR2 is YNFKEQ. The CDR3 covers 15 residues. The DNA of the CDR3 is TGTGCCAGCAGACAAGGGCGGGTGTTCTCCTACGAGCAGTACTTC. Translated: CASRQGRVFSYEQYF.

The sample holds a few counts of this clonotype. The chain has TRBV27 and TRBJ2-4, with no clear D. Trimming stripped 6 bases from V and 3 bases from J, with 9 bases between. From germline, CDR1 is MNHEY and CDR2 SMNVEV (reference sequence). The CDR3 consists of 13 residues. The CDR3 DNA reads as TGTGCCAGCAGCGGATGGGACAAAAACATTCAGTACTTC. Translated, it gives CASSGWDKNIQYF.

This clonotype is categorized as medium-sized. V usage is TRBV18 and J usage is TRBJ2-3, with 10 bases lining up with TRBD1. V lost 0 bases and J lost 3; bases outside the gene matches: 9. The CDR3 runs 18 residues. Germline CDR1 reads KGHSH; CDR2 reads LQKENI. The chain's CDR3 is CASSPPFGTGASTDTQYF. CDR3 in DNA: TGTGCCAGCTCACCACCTTTCGGGACAGGGGCGTCAACAGATACGCAGTATTTT. Drawing the rest from reference TRBV18 and TRBJ2-3, the complete variable domain is NAGVMQNPRHLVRRRGQEARLRCSPMKGHSHVYWYRQLPEEGLKFMVYLQKENIIDESGMPKERFSAEFPKEGPSILRIQQVVRGDSAAYFCASSPPFGTGASTDTQYFGPGTRLTVL.

Judged by abundance, this clonotype is large (0.1 to 1%). The V and J genes are TRBV19 and TRBJ2-7, with 11 bases identical to TRBD2. The CDR3 extends over 15 amino acids. The junction had 5 bases not matched to a gene; V was cut back by 2 bases and J by 5 bases. Germline V gives CDR1 LNHDA, CDR2 SQIVND (reference sequence). The CDR3 region has the DNA TGTGCCAGTAGTATAACTAGCGGGAGTTTCGACGAGCAGTACTTC. Amino acid sequence: CASSITSGSFDEQYF.

This clonotype was detected only once. The chain has TRBV29-1 and TRBJ2-7; TRBD2 agrees at 11 bases. Per germline, CDR1 SQVTM and CDR2 ANQGSEA. The J segment lost 9 bases and the V segment lost 6 bases, leaving 19 bases of the junction unmatched. CDR3 length: 16 amino acids. The CDR3 here is CSVGNRLAGMPYPQYF. Written as DNA, the CDR3 is TGCAGCGTGGGGAACCGACTAGCGGGAATGCCCTATCCGCAGTACTTC.

This clonotype rates as medium-sized. The chain has TRBV11-1 and TRBJ2-2; D is perhaps TRBD1 (5 bases). Germline V gene data show CDR1 as SGHAT and CDR2 as FQDESV (reference sequence). The CDR3 is 14 amino acids. V gave up 2 bases and J gave up 5 bases, with 9 bases separating them. This CDR3 reads CASSLFQGTGELFF. In nucleotides, the CDR3 is TGTGCCAGCAGCTTATTTCAGGGAACCGGGGAGCTGTTTTTT.

In regard to this clonotype: This may arise from a read error, as a much more abundant clone is one base away. The chain combines TRBV10-3 with TRBJ1-3, with D hard to call. The germline V gene has CDR1 ENHRY and CDR2 SYGVKD. The CDR3 is made up of 15 amino acids. Trimming cost V 3 bases and J 2 bases, with 11 bases left between them. The DNA of the CDR3 is TGTGCCATCAGTGACGGCAGCTTCCCTGGAAACACCATATATTTT. This gives the protein CAISDGSFPGNTIYF.

This clonotype rates as medium-sized. This sequence joins TRBV20-1 and TRBJ2-5; a weak D match, TRBD2 (6 bases). The V gene lost 4 bases and the J gene lost 1 base, with 13 bases spanning the gap. CDR1 DFQATT and CDR2 SNEGSKA come from the germline V gene (reference sequence). The CDR3 runs 14 residues. CDR3: CSAKLANTQETQYF. DNA for the CDR3: TGCAGTGCTAAACTAGCAAATACCCAAGAGACCCAGTACTTC.

The sample holds many counts of this clonotype. The genes are TRBV6-2 or TRBV6-3 and TRBJ1-2; D is perhaps TRBD1 (6 bases). Germline assignment: CDR1 MNHEY and CDR2 SVGEGT. Trimming took off 4 bases at V and 1 base at J, with 22 bases between the two ends. CDR3 length: 18 residues. The CDR3 loop reads CASSSAGGGRRLNYGYTF. The DNA for the CDR3 is TGTGCCAGCAGTTCCGCCGGGGGCGGCAGGAGACTTAACTATGGCTACACCTTC.

The CDR3 spells CASSRDTTGGGYGYTF. The CDR3 nucleotides are TGCGCCAGCAGCCGCGACACCACAGGGGGCGGTTATGGCTACACCTTC. The rearrangement joins TRBV5-1 to TRBJ1-2, with 9 bases identical to TRBD1. The CDR3 is 16 residues long. The V and J ends lost 4 bases and 5 bases, in that order; junction bases with no gene match: 12. The germline CDR1 and CDR2 sequences are SGHRS and YFSETQ.

This clonotype is labeled medium-sized. V and J are TRBV5-4 and TRBJ1-1, with D possibly being TRBD1 (5 bases). The ends were cut back, 4 bases at V and 2 bases at J, with 12 bases in the middle. Looked up from germline, CDR1 is SGHNT and CDR2 is YYREEE (reference sequence). The CDR3 sequence is 14 residues long. The CDR3 loop is CASSITGGNTEAFF. The CDR3 DNA follows: TGTGCCAGCAGCATCACAGGCGGCAACACTGAAGCTTTCTTT.

Relative to its sample, this clonotype is medium-sized. The chain is built from TRBV27 and TRBJ1-5; TRBD1 aligns across 9 bases. V gave up 7 bases and J gave up 5 bases; unmatched junction bases: 12. In germline, CDR1 is MNHEY, CDR2 SMNVEV (reference sequence). This CDR3 is 16 amino acids long. The CDR3 DNA sequence: TGTGCCAGCACCCTAGGGGGGGGACAGGGCGATCAGCCCCAGCATTTT. Amino acids: CASTLGGGQGDQPQHF.

The chain couples TRBV15 to TRBJ2-2; 9 nucleotides match TRBD1. V was clipped by 3 bases and J by 4 bases; unmatched bases: 6. The CDR3 runs to 16 residues. Germline CDR1 and CDR2: LNHNV and YYDKDF (reference sequence). As DNA, the CDR3 is TGTGCCACCAGCAGTGTAACAGGGGGCCTCACCGGGGAGCTGTTTTTT. It yields the protein CATSSVTGGLTGELFF.

The chain recombines TRBV27 with TRBJ2-7, with TRBD1 identical over 7 bases. CDR1 MNHEY and CDR2 SMNVEV come from the germline V gene (reference sequence). Trimming took 3 bases from V and 1 from J; bases not matched to a gene: 9. The length of the CDR3 is 16 residues. CDR3 nucleotides: TGTGCCAGCAGTTTGTCAACAGGGGAAATATCCTACGAGCAGTACTTC. As protein: CASSLSTGEISYEQYF.

The V gene is TRBV5-1, the J gene TRBJ2-5, with D hard to call. The germline V gene encodes CDR1 SGHRS and CDR2 YFSETQ. The CDR3 is 13 amino acids. Trimming stripped 4 bases from V and 5 bases from J, with 12 bases between. The CDR3 DNA sequence: TGCGCCAGCAGCCCACCAACGATCGAGACCCAGTACTTC. This gives the protein CASSPPTIETQYF.

In its sample, this clonotype ranks as medium-sized. The V call is TRBV27, the J call TRBJ2-7, with D hard to call. The CDR3 has 13 residues. Trimming shortened V by 0 bases and J by 3 bases, and 6 bases separated the two germline ends. Germline V gene lookup returns CDR1 MNHEY and CDR2 SMNVEV (reference sequence). CDR3 sequence (DNA): TGTGCCAGCAGTTTATCGGTGAGCTACGAGCAGTACTTC. It yields the protein CASSLSVSYEQYF.